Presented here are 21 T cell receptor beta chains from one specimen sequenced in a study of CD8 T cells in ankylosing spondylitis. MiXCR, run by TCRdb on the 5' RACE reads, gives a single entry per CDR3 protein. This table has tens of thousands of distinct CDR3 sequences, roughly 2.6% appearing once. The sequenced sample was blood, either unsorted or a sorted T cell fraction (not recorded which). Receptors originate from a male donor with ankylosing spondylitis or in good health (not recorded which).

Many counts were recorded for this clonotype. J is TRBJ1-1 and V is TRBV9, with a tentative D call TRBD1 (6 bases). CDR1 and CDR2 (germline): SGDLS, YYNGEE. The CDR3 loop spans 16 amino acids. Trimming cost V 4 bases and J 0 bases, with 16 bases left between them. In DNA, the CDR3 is TGTGCCAGCAGCCCAGGAGGAGGGGGGGTGAACACTGAAGCTTTCTTT. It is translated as CASSPGGGGVNTEAFF. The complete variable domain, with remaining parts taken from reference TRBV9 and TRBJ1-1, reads DSGVTQTPKHLITATGQRVTLRCSPRSGDLSVYWYQQSLDQGLQFLIQYYNGEERAKGNILERFSAQQFPDLHSELNLSSLELGDSALYFCASSPGGGGVNTEAFFGQGTRLTVV.

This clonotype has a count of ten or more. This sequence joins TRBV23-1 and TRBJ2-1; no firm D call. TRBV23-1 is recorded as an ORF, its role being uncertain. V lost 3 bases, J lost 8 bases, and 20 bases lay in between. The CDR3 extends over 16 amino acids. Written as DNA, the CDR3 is TGCGCCAGCAGTCACTCCACAGAGCATTGTGCCGATGAGCAGTTCTTC. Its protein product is CASSHSTEHCADEQFF.

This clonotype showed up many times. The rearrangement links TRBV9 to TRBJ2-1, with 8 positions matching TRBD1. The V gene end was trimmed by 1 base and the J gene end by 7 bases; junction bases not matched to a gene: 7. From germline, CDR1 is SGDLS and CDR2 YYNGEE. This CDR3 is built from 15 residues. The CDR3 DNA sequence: TGTGCCAGCAGCGTAAACCCAGGGGGCTCGAATGAGCAGTTCTTC. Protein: CASSVNPGGSNEQFF.

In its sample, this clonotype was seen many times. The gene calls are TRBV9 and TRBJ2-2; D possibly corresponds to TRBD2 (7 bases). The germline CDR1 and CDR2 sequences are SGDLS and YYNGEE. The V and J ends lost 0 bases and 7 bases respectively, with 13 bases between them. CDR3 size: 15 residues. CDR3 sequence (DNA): TGTGCCAGCAGCGTAGCGGGGGGCTCTAGCGGGGAGCTGTTTTTT. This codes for CASSVAGGSSGELFF.

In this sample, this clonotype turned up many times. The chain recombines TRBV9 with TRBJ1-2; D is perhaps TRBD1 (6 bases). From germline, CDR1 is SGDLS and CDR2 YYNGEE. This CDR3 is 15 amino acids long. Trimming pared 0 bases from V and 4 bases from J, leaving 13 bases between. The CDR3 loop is CASSVVPRGTYGYTF. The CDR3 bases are TGTGCCAGCAGCGTAGTCCCCAGGGGAACCTATGGCTACACCTTC.

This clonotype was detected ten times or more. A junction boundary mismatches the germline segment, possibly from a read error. The chain's CDR3 is CASSPRLPPLSF. CDR3 coding DNA: TGTGCCAGCAGCCCCCGACTACCTCCCCTCTCTTTC. This rearrangement joins TRBV9 to TRBJ2-6, with D perhaps TRBD2 (5 bases). The CDR3 totals 12 residues. In germline, CDR1 is SGDLS, CDR2 YYNGEE.

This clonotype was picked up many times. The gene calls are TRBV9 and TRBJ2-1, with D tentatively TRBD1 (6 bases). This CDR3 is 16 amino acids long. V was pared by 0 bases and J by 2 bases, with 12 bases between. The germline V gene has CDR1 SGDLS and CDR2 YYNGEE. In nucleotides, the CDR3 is TGTGCCAGCAGCGTAGATCAGGGGCTAACCTACAATGAGCAGTTCTTC. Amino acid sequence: CASSVDQGLTYNEQFF.

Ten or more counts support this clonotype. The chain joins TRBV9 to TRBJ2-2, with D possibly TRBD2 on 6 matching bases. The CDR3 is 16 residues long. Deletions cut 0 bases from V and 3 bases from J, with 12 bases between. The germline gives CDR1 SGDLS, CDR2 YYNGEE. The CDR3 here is CASSVDSREDTGELFF. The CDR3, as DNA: TGTGCCAGCAGCGTAGATTCCAGGGAGGACACCGGGGAGCTGTTTTTT. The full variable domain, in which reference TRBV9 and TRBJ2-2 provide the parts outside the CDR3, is DSGVTQTPKHLITATGQRVTLRCSPRSGDLSVYWYQQSLDQGLQFLIQYYNGEERAKGNILERFSAQQFPDLHSELNLSSLELGDSALYFCASSVDSREDTGELFFGEGSRLTVL.

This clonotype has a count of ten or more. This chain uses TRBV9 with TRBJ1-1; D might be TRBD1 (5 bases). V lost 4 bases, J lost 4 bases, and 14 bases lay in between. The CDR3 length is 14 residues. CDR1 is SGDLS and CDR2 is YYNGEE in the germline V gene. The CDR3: CASSSGGRGTEAFF. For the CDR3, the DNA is TGTGCCAGCAGCTCCGGGGGTCGGGGCACTGAAGCTTTCTTT. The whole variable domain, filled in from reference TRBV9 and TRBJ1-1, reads DSGVTQTPKHLITATGQRVTLRCSPRSGDLSVYWYQQSLDQGLQFLIQYYNGEERAKGNILERFSAQQFPDLHSELNLSSLELGDSALYFCASSSGGRGTEAFFGQGTRLTVV.

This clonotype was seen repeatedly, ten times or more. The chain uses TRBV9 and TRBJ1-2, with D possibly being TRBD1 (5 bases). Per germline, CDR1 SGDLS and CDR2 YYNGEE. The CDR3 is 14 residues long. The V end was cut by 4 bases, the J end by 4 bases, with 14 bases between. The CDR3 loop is CASSFTQVAYGYTF. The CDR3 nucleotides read TGTGCCAGCAGCTTCACACAGGTAGCCTATGGCTACACCTTC.

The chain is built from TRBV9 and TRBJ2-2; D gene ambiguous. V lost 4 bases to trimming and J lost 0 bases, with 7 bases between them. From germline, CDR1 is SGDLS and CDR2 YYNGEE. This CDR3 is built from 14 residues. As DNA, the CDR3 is TGTGCCAGCAGCCCCCCTACGAACACCGGGGAGCTGTTTTTT. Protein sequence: CASSPPTNTGELFF.

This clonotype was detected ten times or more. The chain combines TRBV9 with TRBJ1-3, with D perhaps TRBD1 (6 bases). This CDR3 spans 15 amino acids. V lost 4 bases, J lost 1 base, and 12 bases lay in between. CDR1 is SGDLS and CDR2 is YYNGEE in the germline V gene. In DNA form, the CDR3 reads TGTGCCAGCAGCCCAACGGGGGCGTCTGGAAACACCATATATTTT. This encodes CASSPTGASGNTIYF.

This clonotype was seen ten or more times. For the CDR3, the DNA is TGTGCCAGCAGCGTAGAGGGAGGGCCAGTCACCGGGGAGCTGTTTTTT. This translates into CASSVEGGPVTGELFF. The gene calls are TRBV9 and TRBJ2-2; 7 bases map to TRBD2. The CDR3 has 16 amino acids. V lost 0 bases and J lost 4; bases outside the gene matches: 6. Germline V gives CDR1 SGDLS, CDR2 YYNGEE. The variable domain in full, completed from reference TRBV9 and TRBJ2-2, reads DSGVTQTPKHLITATGQRVTLRCSPRSGDLSVYWYQQSLDQGLQFLIQYYNGEERAKGNILERFSAQQFPDLHSELNLSSLELGDSALYFCASSVEGGPVTGELFFGEGSRLTVL.

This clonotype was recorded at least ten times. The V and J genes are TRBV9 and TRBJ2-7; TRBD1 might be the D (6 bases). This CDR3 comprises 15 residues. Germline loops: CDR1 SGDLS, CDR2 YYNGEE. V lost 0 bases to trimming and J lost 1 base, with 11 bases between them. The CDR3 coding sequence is TGTGCCAGCAGCGTAGGGCAGGGGACGTCCTACGAGCAGTACTTC. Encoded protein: CASSVGQGTSYEQYF.

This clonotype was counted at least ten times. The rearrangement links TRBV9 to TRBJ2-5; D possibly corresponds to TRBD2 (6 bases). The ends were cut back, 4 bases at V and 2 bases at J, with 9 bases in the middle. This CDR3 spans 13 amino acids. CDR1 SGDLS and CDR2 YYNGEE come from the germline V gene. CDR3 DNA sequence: TGTGCCAGCAGCTTAGCGGTTCAAGAGACCCAGTACTTC. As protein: CASSLAVQETQYF.

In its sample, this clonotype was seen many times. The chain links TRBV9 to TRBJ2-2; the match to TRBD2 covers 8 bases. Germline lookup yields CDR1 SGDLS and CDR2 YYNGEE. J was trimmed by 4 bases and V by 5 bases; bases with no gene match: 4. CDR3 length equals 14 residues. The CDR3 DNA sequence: TGTGCCAGCAGTTCTCTAGCGGGCACCGGGGAGCTGTTTTTT. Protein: CASSSLAGTGELFF.

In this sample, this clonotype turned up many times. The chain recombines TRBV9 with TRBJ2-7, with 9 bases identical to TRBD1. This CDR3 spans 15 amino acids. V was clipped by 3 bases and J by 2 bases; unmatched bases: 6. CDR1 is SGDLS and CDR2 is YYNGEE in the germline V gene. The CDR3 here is CASSASGTGTYEQYF. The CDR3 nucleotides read TGTGCCAGCAGCGCTTCCGGGACAGGGACCTACGAGCAGTACTTC.

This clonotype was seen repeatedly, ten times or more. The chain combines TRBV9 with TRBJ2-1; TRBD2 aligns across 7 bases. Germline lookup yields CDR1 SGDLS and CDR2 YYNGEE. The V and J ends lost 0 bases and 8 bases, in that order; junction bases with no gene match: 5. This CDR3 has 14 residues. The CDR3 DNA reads TGTGCCAGCAGCGTAGTGGCGGGAGTCCATGAGCAGTTCTTC. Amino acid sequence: CASSVVAGVHEQFF. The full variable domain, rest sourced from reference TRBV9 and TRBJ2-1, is DSGVTQTPKHLITATGQRVTLRCSPRSGDLSVYWYQQSLDQGLQFLIQYYNGEERAKGNILERFSAQQFPDLHSELNLSSLELGDSALYFCASSVVAGVHEQFFGPGTRLTVL.

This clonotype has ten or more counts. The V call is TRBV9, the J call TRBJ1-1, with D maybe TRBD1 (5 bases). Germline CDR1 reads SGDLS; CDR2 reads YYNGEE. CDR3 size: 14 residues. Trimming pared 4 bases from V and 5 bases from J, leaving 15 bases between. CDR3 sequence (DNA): TGTGCCAGCAGCCCGGGACGGGGGTTGACTGAAGCTTTCTTT. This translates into CASSPGRGLTEAFF.

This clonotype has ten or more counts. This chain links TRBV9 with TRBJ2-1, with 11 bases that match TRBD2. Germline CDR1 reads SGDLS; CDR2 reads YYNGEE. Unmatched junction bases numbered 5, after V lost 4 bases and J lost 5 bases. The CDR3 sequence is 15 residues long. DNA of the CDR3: TGTGCCAGCAGCACCGGGACTAGCGGAAACAATGAGCAGTTCTTC. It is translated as CASSTGTSGNNEQFF.

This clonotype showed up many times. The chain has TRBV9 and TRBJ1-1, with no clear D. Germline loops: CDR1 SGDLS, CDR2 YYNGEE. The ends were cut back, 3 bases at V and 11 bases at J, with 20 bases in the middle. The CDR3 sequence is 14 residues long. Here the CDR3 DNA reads TGTGCCAGCAGCGAGCTTGACGCCCCCGCTGCCGCTTTCTTT. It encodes CASSELDAPAAAFF.